This entry lists 21 T cell receptor beta chains sequenced from one sample in a study of blood T cell repertoires in COVID-19 (dated by TCRdb to the early 2020s). Library construction relied on the immunoSEQ multiplex PCR assay. The table comes from immuneACCESS by way of TCRdb, which keeps in-frame sequences with V and J called. Part of the clones is missing from these tables; in studies checked, under half for an unresolved V gene and the rest for unknown reasons. A total of roughly 190,000 clones appear in this sample, about 89% of them only once. Roughly 3.4% of the sample is in the top ten clones. The sequencing input was peripheral blood. These receptors were obtained from a man aged 70-80 years with acute or convalescent COVID-19.

The rearrangement joins TRBV7-3 to TRBJ1-1; D is unresolved. This CDR3 region has 13 residues. The V gene's germline CDR1 is SGHTA and CDR2 FQGTGA. The V end lost 10 bases, the J end lost 0 bases, and 12 bases lay between the germline ends. The CDR3 loop reads CATSRGMNTEAFF. The CDR3 region has the DNA TGTGCCACGTCCAGAGGAATGAACACTGAAGCTTTCTTT.

The J gene is TRBJ2-7, the V gene TRBV7-9; a possible D gene is TRBD2 (6 bases). The CDR3 has 14 amino acids. With 6 bases removed from V and 7 bases from J, the gap between germline ends came to 19 bases. Germline V gene sequence: CDR1 SEHNR, CDR2 FQNEAQ (reference sequence). CDR3 in amino acids: CASSPRTTEGEQYF. The CDR3 coding sequence is TGTGCCAGCAGTCCTCGGACTACGGAGGGGGAGCAGTACTTC.

This chain uses TRBV6-5 with TRBJ1-4, with a weak D call TRBD1 (6 bases). Germline CDR1 and CDR2: MNHEY and SVGAGI. V shed 6 bases and J shed 2 bases, with 10 bases lying between them. The CDR3 length is 14 residues. The CDR3 reads CASSSRGTNEKLFF. The CDR3 DNA reads TGTGCCAGCAGCAGCAGGGGCACTAATGAAAAACTGTTTTTT.

The chain carries TRBV28 and TRBJ2-7, with TRBD2 identical over 9 bases. The CDR3 is 14 amino acids. The germline V gene has CDR1 MDHEN and CDR2 SYDVKM. The V gene end was trimmed by 3 bases and the J gene end by 4 bases; junction bases not matched to a gene: 4. The CDR3 coding sequence is TGTGCCAGCAGTTTCGGCGGGAGGGTATACGAGCAGTACTTC. The encoded protein is CASSFGGRVYEQYF. Complete variable domain (other parts from reference TRBV28 and TRBJ2-7): DVKVTQSSRYLVKRTGEKVFLECVQDMDHENMFWYRQDPGLGLRLIYFSYDVKMKEKGDIPEGYSVSREKKERFSLILESASTNQTSMYLCASSFGGRVYEQYFGPGTRLTVT.

The sample holds many counts of this clone. The chain employs TRBV6-6 and TRBJ1-5, with D uncertain. The CDR3 extends over 15 amino acids. Per the germline V gene, CDR1 is MNHNY and CDR2 is SVGAGI (reference sequence). The V and J ends lost 5 bases and 5 bases respectively, with 16 bases between them. Written as DNA, the CDR3 is TGTGCCAGCAGTGATCCGGTGGAGTTAGATCAGCCCCAGCATTTT. Encoded protein: CASSDPVELDQPQHF.

V gene TRBV10-3 combines with J gene TRBJ1-2; D is unresolved. This CDR3 contains 13 residues. With 0 bases removed from V and 5 bases from J, the gap between germline ends came to 7 bases. Germline values: CDR1 ENHRY, CDR2 SYGVKD. The CDR3 nucleotides are TGTGCCATCAGTGAGTCCGGAGGTTATGGCTACACCTTC. Translation gives CAISESGGYGYTF.

A few counts support this clone. The J gene is TRBJ2-7, the V gene TRBV3-1 (or the pseudogene TRBV3-2), with TRBD2 matching over 9 bases. The CDR3 extends over 14 amino acids. The germline V gene has CDR1 LGHDT and CDR2 YNNKEL (reference sequence). Germline trimming cut 4 bases from V and 3 bases from J; bases unmatched to any gene: 4. The CDR3, as DNA: TGTGCCAGCAGCCTAGCGGGAGCGAACTACGAGCAGTACTTC. As protein: CASSLAGANYEQYF.

This chain links TRBV27 with TRBJ2-7; a weak D match, TRBD2 (9 bases). V lost 6 bases, J lost 2 bases, and 26 bases lay in between. The CDR3 length is 18 residues. Germline assignment: CDR1 MNHEY and CDR2 SMNVEV (reference sequence). This CDR3 reads CASRAGTGRLADTYEQYF. CDR3 DNA: TGTGCCAGCAGGGCCGGGACAGGACGACTAGCGGATACCTACGAGCAGTACTTC.

This chain joins TRBV6-1 and TRBJ1-3; D gene ambiguous. V lost 3 bases, J lost 0 bases, and 18 bases lay in between. Germline values: CDR1 MNHNS, CDR2 SASEGT. The CDR3 runs to 18 residues. The CDR3 DNA is TGTGCCAGCAGTGATTACGTATTTGCGATCCGCTCTGGAAACACCATATATTTT. Protein product: CASSDYVFAIRSGNTIYF.

The J gene is TRBJ2-7, the V gene TRBV5-1; the D gene is possibly TRBD1 (5 bases). The CDR3 consists of 14 residues. V lost 4 bases and J lost 0, with 11 bases in between. Germline values: CDR1 SGHRS, CDR2 YFSETQ. The CDR3 is CASSPFDSSYEQYF. The CDR3 DNA reads as TGCGCCAGCAGCCCCTTTGACAGCTCCTACGAGCAGTACTTC.

This chain links TRBV3-1 (or the pseudogene TRBV3-2) with TRBJ2-1, with D possibly matching TRBD2 (5 bases). The CDR3 is 15 residues long. Germline V gives CDR1 LGHDT, CDR2 YNNKEL (reference sequence). Trimming pared 0 bases from V and 4 bases from J, leaving 10 bases between. DNA of the CDR3: TGTGCCAGCAGCCAAGACAGCGGTTCGTACAATGAGCAGTTCTTC. The encoded protein is CASSQDSGSYNEQFF.

The chain uses TRBV7-8 and TRBJ2-5; tentative D call: TRBD2 (5 bases). The CDR3 runs to 13 residues. The germline CDR1 and CDR2 sequences are SGHVS and FQNEAQ. Between the trimmed V and J ends, which lost 3 bases and 9 bases, there was a span of 14 bases. In DNA form, the CDR3 reads TGTGCCAGCAGCTTGGGTCCTCTGGAGGCCCAGTACTTC. Translation gives CASSLGPLEAQYF.

V and J are TRBV7-2 and TRBJ1-4, with 8 bases that match TRBD1. The CDR3 is 14 amino acids. Germline-derived CDR1 and CDR2 are SGHTA and FQGNSA. V shed 4 bases and J 8 bases; nucleotides not matched to a gene: 6. The CDR3 DNA sequence: TGTGCCAGCAGCTCACACAGGGGGGGGGAAAAACTGTTTTTT. It yields the protein CASSSHRGGEKLFF.

This chain connects TRBV7-9 to TRBJ2-2, with TRBD2 as a possible D gene (5 bases). Germline V gene lookup returns CDR1 SEHNR and CDR2 FQNEAQ (reference sequence). The V end lost 4 bases, the J end lost 3 bases, and 9 bases lay between the germline ends. The CDR3 runs 14 residues. Here the CDR3 reads CASSSPSYTGELFF. Written as DNA, the CDR3 is TGTGCCAGCAGCTCCCCTAGCTACACCGGGGAGCTGTTTTTT.

This clone has only one observation. The rearrangement links TRBV12-3 or TRBV12-4 to TRBJ2-5; TRBD2 might be the D (5 bases). Trimming pared 1 base from V and 7 bases from J, leaving 10 bases between. The CDR3 is 13 residues long. The CDR3 coding sequence is TGTGCCAGCAGTTTAGGGGTGGGGAGGACCCAGTACTTC. It specifies CASSLGVGRTQYF.

The gene calls are TRBV4-1 and TRBJ2-2, with D perhaps matching TRBD2 (6 bases). Germline V CDR1 and CDR2: MGHRA, YSYEKL. Trimming took 1 base from V and 7 from J, leaving 10 bases between them. CDR3 length: 14 amino acids. For the CDR3, the DNA is TGCGCCAGCAGCCAAGCTAGCGAGAGCGGGGAGCTGTTTTTT. Its translation is CASSQASESGELFF.

The V gene is TRBV28, the J gene TRBJ1-2, with TRBD1 matching 12 bases. Per the germline V gene, CDR1 is MDHEN and CDR2 is SYDVKM. The trim removed 5 bases at V and 8 bases at J, leaving 15 bases unmatched. CDR3 size: 17 residues. The CDR3 DNA sequence: TGTGCCAGCAGTGTTTCTCGCCGGGGACAGGGGGCAGAGGGCTACACCTTC. Translation: CASSVSRRGQGAEGYTF.

J is TRBJ1-1 and V is TRBV9; TRBD1 might be the D (5 bases). Germline-derived CDR1 and CDR2 are SGDLS and YYNGEE. CDR3 length: 14 amino acids. The V end lost 4 bases, the J end lost 3 bases, and 13 bases lay between the germline ends. CDR3 amino acids: CASSRGLGYTEAFF. CDR3 sequence (DNA): TGTGCCAGCAGCAGGGGTTTAGGATACACTGAAGCTTTCTTT.

This chain connects TRBV24-1 to TRBJ1-2, with TRBD1 matching over 9 bases. CDR3 size: 14 residues. Per germline, CDR1 KGHDR and CDR2 SFDVKD. With 5 bases clipped from V and 6 bases from J, the junction kept 6 bases outside the gene matches. CDR3 region: CATSAGDRENGYTF. Here the CDR3 DNA reads TGTGCCACCAGTGCGGGGGACAGGGAAAATGGCTACACCTTC.

The chain couples TRBV5-4 to TRBJ2-5, with D tentatively TRBD1 (6 bases). The V gene lost 4 bases and the J gene lost 1 base, with 14 bases spanning the gap. Germline CDR1 reads SGHNT; CDR2 reads YYREEE (reference sequence). This CDR3 is built from 15 residues. The CDR3 DNA is TGTGCCAGCAGCCAGCAACAGGGTGTCCAAGAGACCCAGTACTTC. Translated, it gives CASSQQQGVQETQYF.

The chain employs TRBV7-3 and TRBJ1-1; the D gene is possibly TRBD1 (5 bases). V lost 1 base and J 10 bases, leaving 22 bases between the germline ends. This CDR3 has 16 amino acids. CDR1 and CDR2 from the germline V gene are SGHTA and FQGTGA. CDR3 in DNA: TGTGCCAGCAGCTTAAACCCGACAGAGGCGCTCTTAGGAGCTTTCTTT. Translating it yields CASSLNPTEALLGAFF.